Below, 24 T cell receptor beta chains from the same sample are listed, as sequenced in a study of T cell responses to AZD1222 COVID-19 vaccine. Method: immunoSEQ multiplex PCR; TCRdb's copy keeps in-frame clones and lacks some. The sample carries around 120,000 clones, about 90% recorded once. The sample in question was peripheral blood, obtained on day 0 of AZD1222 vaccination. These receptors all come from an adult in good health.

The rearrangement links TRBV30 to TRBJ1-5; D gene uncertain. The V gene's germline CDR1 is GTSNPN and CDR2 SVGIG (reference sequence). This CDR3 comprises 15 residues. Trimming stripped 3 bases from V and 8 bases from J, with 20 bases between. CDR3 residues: CAWSPASAGGKPQHF. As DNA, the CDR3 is TGTGCCTGGAGCCCTGCGTCGGCAGGCGGTAAGCCCCAGCATTTT.

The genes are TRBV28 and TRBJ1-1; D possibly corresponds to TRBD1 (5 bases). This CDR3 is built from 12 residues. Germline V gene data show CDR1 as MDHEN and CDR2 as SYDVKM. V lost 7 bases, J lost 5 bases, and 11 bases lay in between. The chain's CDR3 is CASIASGTEAFF. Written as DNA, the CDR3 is TGTGCCAGCATCGCTTCAGGGACTGAAGCTTTCTTT.

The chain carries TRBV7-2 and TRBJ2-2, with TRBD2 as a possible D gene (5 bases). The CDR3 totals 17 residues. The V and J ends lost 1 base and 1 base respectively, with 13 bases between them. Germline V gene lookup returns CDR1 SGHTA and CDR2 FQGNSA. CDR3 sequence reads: CASSLGGSAVNTGELFF. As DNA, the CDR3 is TGTGCCAGCAGCTTAGGGGGTAGCGCTGTGAACACCGGGGAGCTGTTTTTT.

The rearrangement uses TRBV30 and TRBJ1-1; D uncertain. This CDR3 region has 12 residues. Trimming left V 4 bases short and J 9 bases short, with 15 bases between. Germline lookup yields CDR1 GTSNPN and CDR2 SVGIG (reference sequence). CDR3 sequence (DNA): TGTGCCTGGACTAACGGACGGAGGAAAGCTTTCTTT. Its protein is CAWTNGRRKAFF.

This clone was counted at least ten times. This CDR3 reads CASSLGYRGPQHF. In nucleotides, the CDR3 is TGTGCCAGCAGCTTAGGTTACAGGGGGCCCCAGCATTTT. The V gene is TRBV7-3, the J gene TRBJ1-5, with 7 bases aligning to TRBD1. The ends lost 2 bases at V and 9 bases at J; junction bases unmatched: 4. The germline V gene encodes CDR1 SGHTA and CDR2 FQGTGA. The CDR3 is 13 residues long.

CDR3 residues: CASNRPGQGSYGYTF. CDR3 sequence (DNA): TGTGCCAGCAACCGGCCGGGACAGGGATCCTATGGCTACACCTTC. The chain is built from TRBV28 and TRBJ1-2, with 9 nucleotides matching TRBD1. The CDR3 extends over 15 amino acids. Trimming took 7 bases from V and 4 from J; bases not matched to a gene: 10. Germline V gene data show CDR1 as MDHEN and CDR2 as SYDVKM.

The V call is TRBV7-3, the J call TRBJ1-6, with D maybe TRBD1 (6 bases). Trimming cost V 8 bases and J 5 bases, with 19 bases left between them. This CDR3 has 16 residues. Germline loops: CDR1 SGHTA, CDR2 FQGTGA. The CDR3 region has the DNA TGTGCCAGCTGGGGGCCAAACTGTCCGAATAATTCACCCCTCCACTTT. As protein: CASWGPNCPNNSPLHF.

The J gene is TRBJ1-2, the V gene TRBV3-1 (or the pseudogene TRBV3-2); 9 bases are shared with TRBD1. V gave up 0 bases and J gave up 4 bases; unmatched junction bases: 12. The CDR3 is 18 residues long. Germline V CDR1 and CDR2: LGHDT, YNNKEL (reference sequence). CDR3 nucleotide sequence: TGTGCCAGCAGCCAAGATTATATTCGGACAGGGGCGGTCTATGGCTACACCTTC. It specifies CASSQDYIRTGAVYGYTF.

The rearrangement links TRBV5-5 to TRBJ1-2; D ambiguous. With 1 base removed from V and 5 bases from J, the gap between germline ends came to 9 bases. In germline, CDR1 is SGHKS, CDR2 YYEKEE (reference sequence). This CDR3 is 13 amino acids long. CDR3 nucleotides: TGTGCCAGCAGCTTGAGGGAAGGATATGGCTACACCTTC. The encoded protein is CASSLREGYGYTF.

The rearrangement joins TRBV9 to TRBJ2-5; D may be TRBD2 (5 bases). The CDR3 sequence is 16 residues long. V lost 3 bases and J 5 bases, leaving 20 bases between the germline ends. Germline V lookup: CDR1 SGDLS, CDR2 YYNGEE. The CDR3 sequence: CASSDQLGPTQETQYF. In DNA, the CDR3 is TGTGCCAGCAGCGATCAACTAGGCCCCACACAGGAGACCCAGTACTTC.

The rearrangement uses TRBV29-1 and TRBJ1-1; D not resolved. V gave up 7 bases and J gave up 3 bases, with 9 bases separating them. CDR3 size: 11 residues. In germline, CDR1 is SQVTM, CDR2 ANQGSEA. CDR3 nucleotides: TGCAGCGCCAGCCTGGACACTGAAGCTTTCTTT. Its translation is CSASLDTEAFF.

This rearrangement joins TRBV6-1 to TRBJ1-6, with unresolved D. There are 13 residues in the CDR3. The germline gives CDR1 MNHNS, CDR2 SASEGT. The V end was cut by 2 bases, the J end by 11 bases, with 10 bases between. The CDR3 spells CASSERSLAPLHF. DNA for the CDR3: TGTGCCAGCAGTGAACGTAGTTTGGCACCCCTCCACTTT.

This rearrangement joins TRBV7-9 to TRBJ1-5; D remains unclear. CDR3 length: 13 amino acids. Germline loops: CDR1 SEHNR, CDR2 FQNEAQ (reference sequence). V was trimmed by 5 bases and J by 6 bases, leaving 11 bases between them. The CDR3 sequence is CASSLGVGQPQHF. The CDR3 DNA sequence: TGTGCCAGCAGCCTTGGGGTGGGTCAGCCCCAGCATTTT.

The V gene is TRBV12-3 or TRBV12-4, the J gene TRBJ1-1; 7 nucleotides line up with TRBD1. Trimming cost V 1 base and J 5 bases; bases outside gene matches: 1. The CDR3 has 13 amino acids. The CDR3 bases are TGTGCCAGCAGTTTAGACAGGGGAACTGAAGCTTTCTTT. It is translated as CASSLDRGTEAFF.

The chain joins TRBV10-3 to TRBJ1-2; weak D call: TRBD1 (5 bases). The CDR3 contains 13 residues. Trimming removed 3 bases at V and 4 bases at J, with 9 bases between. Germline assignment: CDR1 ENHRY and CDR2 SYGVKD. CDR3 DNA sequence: TGTGCCATCAGTGATTACGACAGCTATGGCTACACCTTC. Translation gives CAISDYDSYGYTF.

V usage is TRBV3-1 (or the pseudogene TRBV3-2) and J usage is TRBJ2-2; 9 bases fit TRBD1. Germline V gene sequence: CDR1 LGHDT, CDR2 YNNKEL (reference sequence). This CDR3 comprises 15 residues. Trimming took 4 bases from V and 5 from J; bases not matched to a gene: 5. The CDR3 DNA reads TGTGCCAGCAGCCTGGGACAGGGAGAAACCGGGGAGCTGTTTTTT. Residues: CASSLGQGETGELFF.

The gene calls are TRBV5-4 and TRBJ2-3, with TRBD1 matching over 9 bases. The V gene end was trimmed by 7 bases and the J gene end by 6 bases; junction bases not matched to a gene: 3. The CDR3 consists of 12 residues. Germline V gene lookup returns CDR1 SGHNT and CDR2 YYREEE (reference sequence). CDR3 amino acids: CASWDREDTQYF. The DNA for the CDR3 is TGTGCCAGCTGGGACAGGGAGGATACGCAGTATTTT. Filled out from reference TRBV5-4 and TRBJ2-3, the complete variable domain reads ETGVTQSPTHLIKTRGQQVTLRCSSQSGHNTVSWYQQALGQGPQFIFQYYREEENGRGNFPPRFSGLQFPNYSSELNVNALELDDSALYLCASWDREDTQYFGPGTRLTVL.

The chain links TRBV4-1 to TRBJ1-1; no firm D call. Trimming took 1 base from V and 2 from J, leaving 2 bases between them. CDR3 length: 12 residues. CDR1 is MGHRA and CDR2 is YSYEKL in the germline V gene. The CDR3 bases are TGCGCCAGCAGCCAAGGAAACACTGAAGCTTTCTTT. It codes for CASSQGNTEAFF.

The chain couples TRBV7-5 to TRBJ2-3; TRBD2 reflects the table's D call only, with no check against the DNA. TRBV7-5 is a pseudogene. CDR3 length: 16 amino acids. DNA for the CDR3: TGTGCCAGAAGCCTATTCTCCGCGGGAGGGACAGATACGCAGTATTTT. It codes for CARSLFSAGGTDTQYF.

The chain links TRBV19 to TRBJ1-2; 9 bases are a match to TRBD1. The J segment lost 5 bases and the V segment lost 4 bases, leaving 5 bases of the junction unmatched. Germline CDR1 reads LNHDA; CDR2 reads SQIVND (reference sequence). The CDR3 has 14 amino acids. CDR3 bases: TGTGCCAGTAGTAGAATGGGACAGGGATATGGCTACACCTTC. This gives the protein CASSRMGQGYGYTF.

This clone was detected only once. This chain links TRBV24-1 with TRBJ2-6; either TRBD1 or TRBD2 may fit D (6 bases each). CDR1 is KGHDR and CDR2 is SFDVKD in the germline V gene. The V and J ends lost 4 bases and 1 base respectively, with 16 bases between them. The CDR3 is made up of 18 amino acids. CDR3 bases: TGTGCCACCAGTGACCCTAAGGAGGGGGTGTCTGGGGCCAACGTCCTGACTTTC. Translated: CATSDPKEGVSGANVLTF.

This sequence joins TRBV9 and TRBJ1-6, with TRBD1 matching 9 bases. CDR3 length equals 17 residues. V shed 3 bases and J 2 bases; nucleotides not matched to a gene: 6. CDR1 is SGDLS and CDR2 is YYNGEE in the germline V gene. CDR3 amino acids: CASSAYRGRTYNSPLHF. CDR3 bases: TGTGCCAGCAGCGCGTACAGGGGGCGAACCTATAATTCACCCCTCCACTTT.

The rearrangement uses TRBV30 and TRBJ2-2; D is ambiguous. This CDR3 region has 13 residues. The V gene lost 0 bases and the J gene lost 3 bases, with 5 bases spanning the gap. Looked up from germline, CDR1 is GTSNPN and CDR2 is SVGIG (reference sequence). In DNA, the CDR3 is TGTGCCTGGAGTGTAGGGTACACCGGGGAGCTGTTTTTT. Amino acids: CAWSVGYTGELFF.

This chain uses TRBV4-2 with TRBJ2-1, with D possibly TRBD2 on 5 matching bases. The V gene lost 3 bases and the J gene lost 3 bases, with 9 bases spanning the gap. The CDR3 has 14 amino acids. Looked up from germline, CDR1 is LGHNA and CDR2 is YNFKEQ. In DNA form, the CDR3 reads TGTGCCAGCAGCCAGGTCGGGAACTACAATGAGCAGTTCTTC. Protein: CASSQVGNYNEQFF.